This T cell receptor (beta chain) is drawn from a study of T-cell memory formation after mild COVID-19. Per germline, CDR1 MDHEN and CDR2 SYDVKM. The CDR3 is made up of 12 amino acids. V was pared by 6 bases and J by 10 bases, with 12 bases between. Comments on this clonotype: Antigen: not known.

Broader study findings: From day 15 to 85, contracting clones were balanced between CD4 and CD8, whereas later expanders leaned toward CD4+.

The TCR alpha and TCR beta cDNA libraries, bearing sample barcodes and UMIs, were generated by 5'RACE using constant-segment primers. TCRdb used MiXCR to reprocess the 5' RACE reads, holding one entry per CDR3 protein. The sample contains roughly 200,000 distinct CDR3 sequences, roughly 17% of which appear only once. The sequencing input was PBMCs or a T cell subset sorted from them (not recorded which). The clonotype originates from an adult woman who had mild COVID-19 (a few samples of this study predate the infection). Cell type and time point are not known. The chain couples TRBV28 to TRBJ1-4; D is perhaps TRBD1 (5 bases). The DNA for the CDR3 is TGTGCCAGCAGCCTGGACACCACAAAACTGTTTTTT. This gives the protein CASSLDTTKLFF.